The 18 T cell receptor beta chains reported below all come from one sample, sequenced in a study of T-cell reconstitution after alpha-beta-depleted transplantation in children. Researchers prepared the TCRbeta library using unique molecular identifiers, the study reports. TCRdb ran MiXCR on the PCR reads and lists one entry per CDR3 protein. The data contain around 600,000 distinct CDR3 sequences, approximately 15% of them singletons. The source was PBMCs from the stem cell graft donor, collected from the stem cell graft. The source of these receptors is a human donor who donated a stem cell graft to a child with acute myeloid leukemia.

In its sample, this clonotype was seen many times. The chain links TRBV7-2 to TRBJ2-1; D unclear. Trimming took 5 bases from V and 4 from J, leaving 12 bases between them. CDR3 size: 14 residues. Germline CDR1 reads SGHTA; CDR2 reads FQGNSA. Here the CDR3 reads CASSPKELYNEQFF. The CDR3, as DNA: TGTGCCAGCAGCCCCAAGGAGTTATACAATGAGCAGTTCTTC.

There are a few counts of this clonotype. V usage is TRBV7-6 and J usage is TRBJ2-2, with D possibly being TRBD1 or TRBD2 (5 bases each). The CDR3 is made up of 15 amino acids. V lost 3 bases, J lost 3 bases, and 11 bases lay in between. The V gene's germline CDR1 is SGHVS and CDR2 FNYEAQ. The CDR3 DNA reads as TGTGCCAGCAGCTTGGGGGTGGGGGACACCGGGGAGCTGTTTTTT. It codes for CASSLGVGDTGELFF.

The V call is TRBV4-1, the J call TRBJ2-2; 7 bases align to TRBD1. The trim removed 8 bases at V and 1 base at J, leaving 10 bases unmatched. This CDR3 has 16 residues. CDR1 MGHRA and CDR2 YSYEKL come from the germline V gene. The CDR3 sequence: CASGPTGTVNTGELFF. In DNA form, the CDR3 reads TGCGCCAGCGGGCCAACCGGGACAGTGAACACCGGGGAGCTGTTTTTT.

This clonotype was detected ten times or more. V gene TRBV20-1 combines with J gene TRBJ2-3; 7 bases are shared with TRBD2. Per the germline V gene, CDR1 is DFQATT and CDR2 is SNEGSKA (reference sequence). CDR3 size: 14 residues. With 4 bases clipped from V and 3 bases from J, the junction kept 7 bases outside the gene matches. The CDR3 loop is CSANPGGGTDTQYF. DNA for the CDR3: TGCAGTGCTAATCCTGGGGGGGGGACAGATACGCAGTATTTT.

This clonotype was seen a few times. The CDR3 sequence: CACSTSGVTDTQYF. DNA for the CDR3: TGTGCCTGTTCGACTAGCGGGGTCACAGATACGCAGTATTTT. V gene TRBV30 combines with J gene TRBJ2-3, with 11 bases that match TRBD2. CDR3 size: 14 residues. CDR1 and CDR2 (germline): GTSNPN, SVGIG (reference sequence). V shed 6 bases, J shed 2 bases, and the junction held 4 bases outside the gene matches.

This clonotype was detected a few times. V is TRBV5-5 and J is TRBJ2-1; 11 bases are a match to TRBD2. Germline trimming cut 10 bases from V and 4 bases from J; bases unmatched to any gene: 10. The V gene's germline CDR1 is SGHKS and CDR2 YYEKEE (reference sequence). There are 15 residues in the CDR3. CDR3 in amino acids: CAGGKGLAAYNEQFF. The CDR3, as DNA: TGTGCCGGGGGGAAGGGACTAGCGGCTTACAATGAGCAGTTCTTC.

This clonotype came up a few times. The V gene is TRBV12-3 or TRBV12-4, the J gene TRBJ2-1, with D unresolved. Trimming took off 5 bases at V and 8 bases at J, with 13 bases between the two ends. This CDR3 comprises 13 residues. CDR3 sequence reads: CASSPISGDEQFF. The CDR3 DNA reads TGTGCCAGCAGTCCAATTAGTGGGGATGAGCAGTTCTTC.

This clonotype was found a few times. This chain joins TRBV24-1 and TRBJ1-5; weak D call: TRBD1 (6 bases). From germline, CDR1 is KGHDR and CDR2 SFDVKD. Trimming removed 2 bases from V and 1 base from J, with 11 bases in between. This CDR3 has 16 amino acids. The CDR3 is CATSDSARGSNQPQHF. The DNA for the CDR3 is TGTGCCACCAGTGATTCGGCCAGGGGAAGCAATCAGCCCCAGCATTTT.

This clonotype showed up many times. The chain joins TRBV20-1 to TRBJ2-7; D is unclear. V lost 0 bases and J 6 bases, leaving 15 bases between the germline ends. CDR1 and CDR2 (germline): DFQATT, SNEGSKA (reference sequence). The CDR3 covers 14 residues. CDR3 nucleotides: TGCAGTGCTAGAGATTCCGGCAGGCCGCGCGAGCAGTACTTC. Its translation is CSARDSGRPREQYF.

This clonotype was counted only a few times. V usage is TRBV20-1 and J usage is TRBJ1-1; D is possibly TRBD1 (5 bases). The CDR3 extends over 14 amino acids. Trimming shortened V by 5 bases and J by 2 bases, and 15 bases separated the two germline ends. The germline CDR1 and CDR2 sequences are DFQATT and SNEGSKA (reference sequence). Here the CDR3 reads CSAPGRTGNTEAFF. CDR3 nucleotide sequence: TGCAGTGCTCCTGGACGTACAGGTAACACTGAAGCTTTCTTT.

This rearrangement joins TRBV5-1 to TRBJ2-3; the D is unclear. With 0 bases removed from V and 2 bases from J, the gap between germline ends came to 4 bases. The CDR3 sequence is 13 residues long. The germline V gene encodes CDR1 SGHRS and CDR2 YFSETQ. Here the CDR3 reads CASSLDNTDTQYF. CDR3 sequence (DNA): TGCGCCAGCAGCTTGGACAACACAGATACGCAGTATTTT.

This clonotype was seen only a few times. J is TRBJ2-7 and V is TRBV7-2; D possibly corresponds to TRBD2 (5 bases). V lost 5 bases to trimming and J lost 4 bases, with 15 bases between them. This CDR3 comprises 14 residues. Germline V gene lookup returns CDR1 SGHTA and CDR2 FQGNSA. DNA for the CDR3: TGTGCCAGCAGCATTGAAAGCGGAAGATACGAGCAGTACTTC. It specifies CASSIESGRYEQYF.

This clonotype came up many times. This chain links TRBV6-5 with TRBJ2-7; the D call may be TRBD1 or TRBD2 (6 bases each). With 5 bases removed from V and 6 bases from J, the gap between germline ends came to 11 bases. This CDR3 spans 12 amino acids. CDR1 is MNHEY and CDR2 is SVGAGI in the germline V gene. In nucleotides, the CDR3 is TGTGCCAGCAGTCTCCGGGGGCGCGAGCAGTACTTC. As protein: CASSLRGREQYF.

Many counts were recorded for this clonotype. The rearrangement links TRBV20-1 to TRBJ2-3; a weak D match, TRBD1 (5 bases). The CDR3 is made up of 15 amino acids. V lost 6 bases and J lost 2, with 18 bases in between. CDR1 and CDR2 from the germline V gene are DFQATT and SNEGSKA (reference sequence). The CDR3 region has the DNA TGCAGTGCCTACACGGATAGGGGTGCCACAGATACGCAGTATTTT. Its translation: CSAYTDRGATDTQYF.

This clonotype was observed at least ten times. The J gene is TRBJ2-7, the V gene TRBV20-1; 10 bases agree with TRBD2. This CDR3 has 14 amino acids. The V gene end was trimmed by 6 bases and the J gene end by 1 base; junction bases not matched to a gene: 6. Germline V CDR1 and CDR2: DFQATT, SNEGSKA (reference sequence). The CDR3 here is CSAVVAGGSYEQYF. The CDR3 DNA reads as TGCAGTGCAGTAGTAGCGGGGGGATCCTACGAGCAGTACTTC.

The J gene is TRBJ2-1, the V gene TRBV5-1; the match to TRBD2 covers 8 bases. The CDR3 loop spans 16 amino acids. Germline V CDR1 and CDR2: SGHRS, YFSETQ. The trim removed 4 bases at V and 5 bases at J, leaving 11 bases unmatched. The CDR3: CASSPARVLADNEQFF. The CDR3 DNA follows: TGCGCCAGCAGCCCGGCCCGCGTACTAGCGGACAATGAGCAGTTCTTC.

This clonotype has ten or more counts. The J gene is TRBJ2-7, the V gene TRBV7-2, with 8 bases lining up with TRBD2. This CDR3 region has 14 residues. V trimming: 7 bases; J trimming: 3 bases; junction bases outside the gene matches: 8. Germline CDR1 SGHTA, CDR2 FQGNSA. The CDR3 loop is CASTTRAGVYEQYF. The DNA for the CDR3 is TGTGCCAGCACCACTCGAGCGGGAGTCTACGAGCAGTACTTC.

Worth noting for this clonotype: With a much larger clone just one base away, this may be a read error. V and J are TRBV12-3 or TRBV12-4 and TRBJ1-1; D possibly corresponds to TRBD1 (6 bases). The V end lost 4 bases, the J end lost 1 base, and 13 bases lay between the germline ends. This CDR3 comprises 15 residues. The CDR3 nucleotides are TGTGCCAGCAGTTACAGGGTTTCTACGAACACTGAAGCTTTCTTT. Protein product: CASSYRVSTNTEAFF.